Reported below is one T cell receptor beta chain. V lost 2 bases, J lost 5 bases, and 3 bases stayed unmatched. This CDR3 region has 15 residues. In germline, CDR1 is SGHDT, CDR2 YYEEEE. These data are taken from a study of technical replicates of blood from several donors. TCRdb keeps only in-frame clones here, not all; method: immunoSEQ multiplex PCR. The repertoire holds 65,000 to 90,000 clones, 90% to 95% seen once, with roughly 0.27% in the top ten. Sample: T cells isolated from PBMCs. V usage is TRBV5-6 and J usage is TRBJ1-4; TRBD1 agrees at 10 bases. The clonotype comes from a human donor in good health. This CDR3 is CASSFKDRGNEKLFF. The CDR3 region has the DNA TGTGCCAGCAGCTTCAAGGACAGGGGGAATGAAAAACTGTTTTTT.